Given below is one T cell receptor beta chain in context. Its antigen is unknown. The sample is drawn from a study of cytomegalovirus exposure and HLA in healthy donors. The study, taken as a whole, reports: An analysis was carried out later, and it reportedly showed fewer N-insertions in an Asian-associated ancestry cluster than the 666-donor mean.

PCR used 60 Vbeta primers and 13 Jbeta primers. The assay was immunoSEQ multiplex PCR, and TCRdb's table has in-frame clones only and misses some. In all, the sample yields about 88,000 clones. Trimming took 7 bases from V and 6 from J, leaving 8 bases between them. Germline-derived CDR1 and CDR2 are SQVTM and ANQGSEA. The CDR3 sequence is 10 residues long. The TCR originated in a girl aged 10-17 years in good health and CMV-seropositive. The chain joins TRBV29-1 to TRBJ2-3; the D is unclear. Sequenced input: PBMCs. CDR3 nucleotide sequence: TGCAGCGCCGGAGAGGATACGCAGTATTTT. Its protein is CSAGEDTQYF.